These 26 T cell receptor beta chains were all obtained from the same sample, sequenced in a study of blood T cell repertoires in COVID-19. The assay was immunoSEQ multiplex PCR, and TCRdb's table has in-frame clones only and misses some. The data hold fewer than 200,000 clones, with approximately 90% observed a single time. The material sequenced was peripheral blood. The receptors were sampled from a young man with COVID-19, enrolled during active disease.

The chain joins TRBV10-3 to TRBJ1-6; D not resolved. V lost 0 bases, J lost 6 bases, and 6 bases lay in between. CDR1 is ENHRY, CDR2 SYGVKD, per germline. The CDR3 has 14 residues. The CDR3 DNA reads TGTGCCATCAGTGAGTCGCGGTCTAATTCACCCCTCCACTTT. Encoded protein: CAISESRSNSPLHF.

This clone has just a few counts. The V and J genes are TRBV7-9 and TRBJ2-1; D is possibly TRBD2 (5 bases). In germline, CDR1 is SEHNR, CDR2 FQNEAQ (reference sequence). The CDR3 runs to 15 residues. V gave up 2 bases and J gave up 5 bases, with 13 bases separating them. CDR3 DNA: TGTGCCAGCAGCTTACCCGCCCCTAGCAACAATGAGCAGTTCTTC. Translating gives CASSLPAPSNNEQFF.

This clone was recorded a few times. This sequence joins TRBV19 and TRBJ1-1; 9 positions agree with TRBD1. There are 17 residues in the CDR3. In germline, CDR1 is LNHDA, CDR2 SQIVND (reference sequence). Trimming at V came to 4 bases and at J to 7 bases, leaving 16 bases not matched to a gene. This chain's CDR3 is CASSTGGRDRVTDEAFF. In nucleotides, the CDR3 is TGTGCCAGTAGTACTGGGGGCCGGGACAGGGTTACTGATGAAGCTTTCTTT.

CDR3 DNA sequence: TGTGCCAGCAGTTTGGTAGGGCAGGGTAATATTTTCAATGAGCAGTTCTTC. This encodes CASSLVGQGNIFNEQFF. The chain links TRBV28 to TRBJ2-1; tentatively, D is TRBD1 (5 bases). CDR1 MDHEN and CDR2 SYDVKM come from the germline V gene. Trimming removed 3 bases at V and 6 bases at J, with 21 bases between. The length of the CDR3 is 17 residues. The variable domain in full, with the rest retrieved from reference TRBV28 and TRBJ2-1, is DVKVTQSSRYLVKRTGEKVFLECVQDMDHENMFWYRQDPGLGLRLIYFSYDVKMKEKGDIPEGYSVSREKKERFSLILESASTNQTSMYLCASSLVGQGNIFNEQFFGPGTRLTVL.

The chain uses TRBV13 and TRBJ1-2; 10 nucleotides align to TRBD1. The CDR3 spans 14 residues. Germline CDR1 reads PRHDT; CDR2 reads FYEKMQ (reference sequence). V shed 0 bases, J shed 9 bases, and the junction held 4 bases outside the gene matches. The CDR3 here is CASSLGGQGRSYTF. The CDR3 DNA reads TGTGCCAGCAGCTTAGGGGGACAGGGGAGAAGCTACACCTTC.

The chain uses TRBV19 and TRBJ2-1, with no clear D. Germline-derived CDR1 and CDR2 are LNHDA and SQIVND (reference sequence). V was shortened by 1 base and J by 5 bases, with 18 bases between the two germline ends. The CDR3 covers 17 residues. The CDR3 nucleotides read TGTGCCAGTAGTATAGGTTTTTATAGCACCGCCAACAATGAGCAGTTCTTC. It codes for CASSIGFYSTANNEQFF.

This clone has more than one count but fewer than ten. The chain links TRBV19 to TRBJ1-1; D is perhaps TRBD1 (5 bases). CDR1 is LNHDA and CDR2 is SQIVND in the germline V gene (reference sequence). Trimming shortened V by 5 bases and J by 3 bases, and 16 bases separated the two germline ends. The CDR3 is 15 amino acids. This chain's CDR3 is CASSPRDSFDTEAFF. The CDR3 DNA sequence: TGTGCCAGTAGTCCTAGGGACTCGTTCGACACTGAAGCTTTCTTT.

CDR3 nucleotides: TGTGCCAGTAGTATCAGGGGCAGTGGCTACACCTTC. Amino acid sequence: CASSIRGSGYTF. The chain recombines TRBV19 with TRBJ1-2; possibly TRBD1 for D (6 bases). Trimming pared 3 bases from V and 7 bases from J, leaving 9 bases between. The CDR3 consists of 12 residues. Germline V gives CDR1 LNHDA, CDR2 SQIVND (reference sequence).

The chain combines TRBV5-4 with TRBJ2-7; a possible D gene is TRBD2 (6 bases). Trimming pared 4 bases from V and 2 bases from J, leaving 13 bases between. There are 14 residues in the CDR3. CDR1 and CDR2 from the germline V gene are SGHNT and YYREEE (reference sequence). CDR3 sequence reads: CASSLSGAAYEQYF. In DNA form, the CDR3 reads TGTGCCAGCAGCCTTAGCGGAGCGGCCTACGAGCAGTACTTC.

This chain joins TRBV9 and TRBJ1-1; weak D call: TRBD1 (5 bases). This CDR3 is 16 amino acids long. With 0 bases removed from V and 0 bases from J, the gap between germline ends came to 12 bases. CDR1 is SGDLS and CDR2 is YYNGEE in the germline V gene. The CDR3 nucleotides are TGTGCCAGCAGCGTAGCTCAGGGCGCCTTGAACACTGAAGCTTTCTTT. Translation: CASSVAQGALNTEAFF.

This chain's CDR3 is CASSPERLAGIQIAKNIQYF. In DNA form, the CDR3 reads TGCGCCAGCAGCCCAGAACGACTAGCGGGGATCCAGATAGCCAAAAACATTCAGTACTTC. The rearrangement uses TRBV4-3 and TRBJ2-4; 11 nucleotides line up with TRBD2. This CDR3 is 20 amino acids long. With 4 bases clipped from V and 0 bases from J, the junction kept 14 bases outside the gene matches. Germline lookup yields CDR1 LGHNA and CDR2 YSLEER.

The chain recombines TRBV28 with TRBJ2-7; TRBD1 aligns across 8 bases. The V gene end was trimmed by 7 bases and the J gene end by 5 bases; junction bases not matched to a gene: 10. Per germline, CDR1 MDHEN and CDR2 SYDVKM. The CDR3 contains 14 residues. Here the CDR3 reads CASNSGQAAHEQYF. In DNA, the CDR3 is TGTGCCAGCAATTCGGGACAGGCTGCCCACGAGCAGTACTTC.

The gene calls are TRBV28 and TRBJ1-2, with no clear D. Germline V gene lookup returns CDR1 MDHEN and CDR2 SYDVKM. The V and J ends lost 2 bases and 4 bases respectively, with 11 bases between them. This CDR3 contains 14 residues. The DNA for the CDR3 is TGTGCCAGCAGTTTAGCGGGAGCAGCCTATGGCTACACCTTC. This codes for CASSLAGAAYGYTF.

The rearrangement links TRBV28 to TRBJ1-3, with 8 bases aligning to TRBD1. The trim removed 7 bases at V and 2 bases at J, leaving 7 bases unmatched. CDR1 and CDR2 (germline): MDHEN, SYDVKM. The CDR3 is made up of 15 amino acids. In DNA form, the CDR3 reads TGTGCCAGCATTGGGGACAGGCGGGCTGGAAACACCATATATTTT. Translated: CASIGDRRAGNTIYF.

CDR3 in DNA: TGTGCCAGCAGTTCACAGGGTTGGGATGAAAAACTGTTTTTT. The encoded protein is CASSSQGWDEKLFF. The chain couples TRBV27 to TRBJ1-4, with TRBD1 as a possible D gene (6 bases). The CDR3 has 14 amino acids. V was shortened by 4 bases and J by 6 bases, with 12 bases between the two germline ends. CDR1 and CDR2 (germline): MNHEY, SMNVEV (reference sequence).

The chain carries TRBV2 and TRBJ2-1; tentatively, D is TRBD2 (6 bases). V shed 6 bases and J shed 8 bases, with 14 bases lying between them. Germline CDR1 SNHLY, CDR2 FYNNEI. This CDR3 spans 13 amino acids. The CDR3 sequence is CASRGDLDDEQFF. The CDR3 region has the DNA TGTGCCAGCAGAGGGGACTTAGACGATGAGCAGTTCTTC.

This clone has only a few counts. The rearrangement uses TRBV27 and TRBJ1-1, with 9 bases lining up with TRBD1. Germline assignment: CDR1 MNHEY and CDR2 SMNVEV (reference sequence). With 7 bases clipped from V and 0 bases from J, the junction kept 6 bases outside the gene matches. The CDR3 is 15 residues long. CDR3 sequence: CASIKGQGLNTEAFF. The DNA of the CDR3 is TGTGCCAGCATTAAGGGACAGGGCCTGAACACTGAAGCTTTCTTT.

V is TRBV19 and J is TRBJ2-3, with a possible D match to TRBD2 (5 bases). The germline CDR1 and CDR2 sequences are LNHDA and SQIVND (reference sequence). The CDR3 runs 16 residues. Between the trimmed V and J ends, which lost 7 bases and 1 base, there was a span of 18 bases. CDR3 coding DNA: TGTGCCAGTACCCCTAGGGAGCTTGGGGGCACAGATACGCAGTATTTT. The encoded protein is CASTPRELGGTDTQYF.

As for this clone: One end of the junction does not line up with germline, which may come from a read error. The chain employs TRBV3-1 (or the pseudogene TRBV3-2) and TRBJ2-4, with 9 bases that match TRBD2. Germline loops: CDR1 LGHDT, CDR2 YNNKEL (reference sequence). The CDR3 loop spans 12 amino acids. The chain's CDR3 is CASSQGRTSEHF. The CDR3 DNA reads as TGTGCCAGCAGCCAAGGACGGACTAGCGAGCACTTC.

The V gene is TRBV24-1, the J gene TRBJ2-3; weak D call: TRBD1 (6 bases). Trimming left V 5 bases short and J 4 bases short, with 21 bases between. Germline CDR1 and CDR2: KGHDR and SFDVKD. The CDR3 is made up of 17 amino acids. The CDR3 loop reads CATSGADLQGSPDTQYF. Here the CDR3 DNA reads TGTGCCACCAGTGGCGCCGACTTACAGGGATCCCCAGATACGCAGTATTTT.

The chain is built from TRBV5-6 and TRBJ2-1; the D is unclear. Germline CDR1 reads SGHDT; CDR2 reads YYEEEE. This CDR3 is built from 15 residues. V lost 1 base and J lost 2, with 10 bases in between. CDR3 bases: TGTGCCAGCAGCTTGTTTGAGGCCGCCTACAATGAGCAGTTCTTC. Encoded protein: CASSLFEAAYNEQFF.

The chain recombines TRBV18 with TRBJ1-1; possible D gene TRBD1, 6 bases. Germline V gene lookup returns CDR1 KGHSH and CDR2 LQKENI. The CDR3 is made up of 14 amino acids. V lost 2 bases and J 1 base, leaving 8 bases between the germline ends. The CDR3 DNA is TGTGCCAGCTCACCAAAGACAGGGAACACTGAAGCTTTCTTT. Amino acids: CASSPKTGNTEAFF.

This clone showed up just once. The genes are TRBV3-1 (or the pseudogene TRBV3-2) and TRBJ1-5, with D possibly being TRBD1 (5 bases). CDR3 size: 15 residues. Trimming took off 2 bases at V and 4 bases at J, with 12 bases between the two ends. CDR1 is LGHDT, CDR2 YNNKEL, per germline (reference sequence). The DNA of the CDR3 is TGTGCCAGCAGCCAAACCAGGGTGGGTAATCAGCCCCAGCATTTT. Translated: CASSQTRVGNQPQHF.

The rearrangement joins TRBV13 to TRBJ2-2; 8 nucleotides align to TRBD2. This CDR3 has 14 residues. CDR1 is PRHDT and CDR2 is FYEKMQ in the germline V gene (reference sequence). Trimming cost V 7 bases and J 5 bases; bases outside gene matches: 6. CDR3: CASTNRGGTGELFF. The DNA of the CDR3 is TGTGCCAGCACCAATCGGGGGGGAACCGGGGAGCTGTTTTTT.

There are a few counts of this clone. The CDR3 DNA reads as TGCGCCAGCAGCGGACTTCAGTTCGGAGGCTACACCTTC. Its protein product is CASSGLQFGGYTF. This chain links TRBV4-1 with TRBJ1-2, with D uncertain. V was pared by 5 bases and J by 8 bases, with 15 bases between. Germline CDR1 MGHRA, CDR2 YSYEKL. The CDR3 runs to 13 residues.

The chain recombines TRBV4-3 with TRBJ1-2; a weak D match, TRBD1 (5 bases). V dropped 1 base and J dropped 2 bases, with 8 bases sitting between them. From germline, CDR1 is LGHNA and CDR2 YSLEER. The CDR3 consists of 14 residues. The DNA of the CDR3 is TGCGCCAGCAGCCAAGTCGGGGGGAACTATGGCTACACCTTC. Translated, it gives CASSQVGGNYGYTF.